This TCR beta chain emerged from a study of OX40 agonist ivuxolimab in advanced cancers. The trim removed 4 bases at V and 3 bases at J, leaving 3 bases unmatched. From germline, CDR1 is SGHRS and CDR2 YFSETQ. The length of the CDR3 is 14 residues. This clone was found once. Its specificity is not known. The table came from immunoSEQ multiplex PCR; TCRdb's copy has only in-frame clones and leaves some out. The sample gives more than 65,000 clones, around 85% of which show up once; about 0.83% is in the top ten. General study findings and limits: Researchers did not establish what antigens the expanded peripheral T cells target.

This clonotype was sampled from an adult with an advanced solid tumor such as melanoma, head and neck, liver or kidney cancer. The V and J genes are TRBV5-1 and TRBJ1-2, with TRBD1 identical over 10 bases. The sample in question was CD4+ or CD8+ T cells sorted from blood, obtained in a trial of the OX40 agonist ivuxolimab. Written as DNA, the CDR3 is TGCGCCAGCAGCATAGACAGGGGGCACTATGGCTACACCTTC. It encodes CASSIDRGHYGYTF.